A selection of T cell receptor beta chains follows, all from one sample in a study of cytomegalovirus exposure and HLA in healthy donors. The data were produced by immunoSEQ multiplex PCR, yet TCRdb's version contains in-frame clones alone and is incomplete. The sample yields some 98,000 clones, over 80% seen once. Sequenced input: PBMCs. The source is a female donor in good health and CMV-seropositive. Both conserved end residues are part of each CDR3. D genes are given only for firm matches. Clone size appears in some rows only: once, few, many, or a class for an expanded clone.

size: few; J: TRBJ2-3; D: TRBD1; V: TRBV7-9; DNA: TGTGCCAGCAGCTTACGGACAGGGTCTCAAGATACGCAGTATTTT; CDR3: CASSLRTGSQDTQYF
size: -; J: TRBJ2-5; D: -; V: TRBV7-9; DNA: TGTGCCAGCAGCTTAGCCGACGCGGATACCCAAGAGACCCAGTACTTC; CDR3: CASSLADADTQETQYF
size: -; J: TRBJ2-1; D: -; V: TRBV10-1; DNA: TGCGCCAGCAGTGAGTCGCCAGGCGGGGCTAATGAGCAGTTCTTC; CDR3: CASSESPGGANEQFF
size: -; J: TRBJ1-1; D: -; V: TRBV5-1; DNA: TGCGCCAGCAGCTTGGCCAGGTTCAACACTGAAGCTTTCTTT; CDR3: CASSLARFNTEAFF
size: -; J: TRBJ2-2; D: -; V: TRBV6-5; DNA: TGTGCCAGCAGCCCCCTTACGTCGGGGGCCGGGGAGCTGTTTTTT; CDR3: CASSPLTSGAGELFF
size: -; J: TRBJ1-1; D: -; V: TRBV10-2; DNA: TGCGCCGCAGCGGGTAGATCCGGGGCGACTGAAGCTTTCTTT; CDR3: CAAAGRSGATEAFF
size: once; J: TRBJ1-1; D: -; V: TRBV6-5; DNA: TGTGCCAGCAGTACGGACATGAGGCCTTACACTGAAGCTTTCTTT; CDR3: CASSTDMRPYTEAFF
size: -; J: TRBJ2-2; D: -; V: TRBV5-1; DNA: TGCGCCAGCAGCTTGGTGGCGGGGAACCCCACCGGGGAGCTGTTTTTT; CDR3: CASSLVAGNPTGELFF
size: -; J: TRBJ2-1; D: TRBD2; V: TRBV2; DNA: TGTGCCAGCAGATCTAGCGGGAGGGCCGCTACCTACAATGAGCAGTTCTTC; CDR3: CASRSSGRAATYNEQFF
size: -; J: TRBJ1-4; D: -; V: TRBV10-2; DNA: TGCGCCAGCAGTGACGGAGGAACTAATGAAAAACTGTTTTTT; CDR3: CASSDGGTNEKLFF
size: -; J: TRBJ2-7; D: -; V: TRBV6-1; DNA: TGTGCCAGCAGCTCACAGGGCCGGAGCTACGAGCAGTACTTC; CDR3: CASSSQGRSYEQYF
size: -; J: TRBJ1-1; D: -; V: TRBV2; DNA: TGTGCCAGCAGTGGCACAGCTGAAGCTTTCTTT; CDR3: CASSGTAEAFF
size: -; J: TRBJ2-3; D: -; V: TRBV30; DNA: TGTGCCTGGGACCTAGCATATACGCAGTATTTT; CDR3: CAWDLAYTQYF
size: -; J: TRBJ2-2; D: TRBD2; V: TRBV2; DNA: TGTGCCAGCAGTGAAACACTTAGCGGGAGACGCGCCGGGGAGCTGTTTTTT; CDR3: CASSETLSGRRAGELFF
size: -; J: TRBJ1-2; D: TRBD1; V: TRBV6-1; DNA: TGTGCCAGCACCCCAGGGACAGGGCTTGGCTACACCTTC; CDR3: CASTPGTGLGYTF
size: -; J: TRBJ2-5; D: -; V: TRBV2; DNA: TGTGCCAGCAGTGAAGCGCTTCCGAGCCAAGAGACCCAGTACTTC; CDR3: CASSEALPSQETQYF
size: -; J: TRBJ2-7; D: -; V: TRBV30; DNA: TGTGCCTGGAGTGGTCCAGGCAACGAGCAGTACTTC; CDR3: CAWSGPGNEQYF
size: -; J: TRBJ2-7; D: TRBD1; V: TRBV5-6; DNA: TGTGCCAGCAGCGTCCCGACAGGGTTGAGCTCCTACGAGCAGTACTTC; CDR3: CASSVPTGLSSYEQYF
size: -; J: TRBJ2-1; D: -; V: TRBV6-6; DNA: TGTGCCAGCAGTTACACGAGCTCCTACAATGAGCAGTTCTTC; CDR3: CASSYTSSYNEQFF
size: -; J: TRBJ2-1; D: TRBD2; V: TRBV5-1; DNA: TGCGCCAGCAGTTCTAGCGGGGGCCCTGAGCAGTTCTTC; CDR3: CASSSSGGPEQFF
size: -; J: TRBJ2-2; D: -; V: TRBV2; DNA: TGTGCCAGCAGTGAAGGCAGTTACACCGGGGAGCTGTTTTTT; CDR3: CASSEGSYTGELFF
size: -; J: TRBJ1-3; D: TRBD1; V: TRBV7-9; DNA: TGTGCCAGCAGCGGGACAGGGTGGTTGGTTGGAAACACCATATATTTT; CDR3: CASSGTGWLVGNTIYF
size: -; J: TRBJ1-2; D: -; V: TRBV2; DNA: TGTGCCAGCACCTCAACCCCAGTCGGGTCCACCTTC; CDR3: CASTSTPVGSTF
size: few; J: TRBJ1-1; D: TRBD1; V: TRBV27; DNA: TGTGCCAGCAGTTCCGGGACAGGGGGCAGGGCCACTGAAGCTTTCTTT; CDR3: CASSSGTGGRATEAFF
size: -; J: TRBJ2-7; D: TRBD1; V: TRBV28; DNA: TGTGCCAGCACACGGACAGGGCACTACGAGCAGTACTTC; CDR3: CASTRTGHYEQYF
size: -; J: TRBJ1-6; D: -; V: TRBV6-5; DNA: TGTGCCAGCAGCGACGAAACAGGAAGTAATTCACCCCTCCACTTT; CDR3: CASSDETGSNSPLHF
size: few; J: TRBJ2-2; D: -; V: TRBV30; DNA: TGTGCCTGGGCCATACATAACACCGGGGAGCTGTTTTTT; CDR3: CAWAIHNTGELFF
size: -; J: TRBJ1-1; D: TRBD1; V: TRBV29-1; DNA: TGCAGCGTCGGGACAGGAAACACTGAAGCTTTCTTT; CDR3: CSVGTGNTEAFF
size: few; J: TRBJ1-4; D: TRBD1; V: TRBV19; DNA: TGTGCCAGTAGGGGACAGGCGGGGACAACTAATGAAAAACTGTTTTTT; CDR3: CASRGQAGTTNEKLFF
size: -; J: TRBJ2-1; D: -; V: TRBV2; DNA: TGTGCCAGCAGTGTGGGGCAGGGGATTTACAATGAGCAGTTCTTC; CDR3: CASSVGQGIYNEQFF
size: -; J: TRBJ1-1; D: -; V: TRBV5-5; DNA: TGTGCCAGCAGCTTGGTAACAGTGGAAGCTTTCTTT; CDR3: CASSLVTVEAFF
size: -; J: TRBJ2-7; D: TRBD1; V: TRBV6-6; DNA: TGTGCCAGCAGTTATTTGACGGGACAGGGGTGGTACGAGCAGTACTTC; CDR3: CASSYLTGQGWYEQYF
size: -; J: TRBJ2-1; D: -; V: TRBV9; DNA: TGTGCCAGCAGCGTAGATAGGACTGACTTTTTAAGCTCCTACAATGAGCAGTTCTTC; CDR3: CASSVDRTDFLSSYNEQFF
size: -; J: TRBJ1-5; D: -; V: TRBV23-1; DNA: TGCGCCAGCAGTCAGGGCCAGGGGTTTTATGGCAATCAGCCCCAGCATTTT; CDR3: CASSQGQGFYGNQPQHF
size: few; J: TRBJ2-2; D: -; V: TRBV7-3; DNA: TGTGCCAGCAGCTTAGCCCGGTCTCCCGGGGAGCTGTTTTTT; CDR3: CASSLARSPGELFF
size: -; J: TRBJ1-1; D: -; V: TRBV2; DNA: TGTGCCAGCAGCTTCCAGGGGTATGGCACTGAAGCTTTCTTT; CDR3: CASSFQGYGTEAFF
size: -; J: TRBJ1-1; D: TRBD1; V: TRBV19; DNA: TGTGCCACTAGTGCGGGACAGGAAGTAACTGAAGCTTTCTTT; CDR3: CATSAGQEVTEAFF
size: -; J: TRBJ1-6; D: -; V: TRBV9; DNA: TGTGCCAGCAGCGTAGAAGCCGCCGGGGATTCACCCCTCCACTTT; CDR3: CASSVEAAGDSPLHF
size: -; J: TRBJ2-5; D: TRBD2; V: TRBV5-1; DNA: TGCGCCAGCAGCTTGGTTAGCGGGGAGGAGACCCAGTACTTC; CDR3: CASSLVSGEETQYF
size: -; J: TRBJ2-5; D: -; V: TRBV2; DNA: TGTGCCAGCAGCCGGGACAAAGAGACCCAGTACTTC; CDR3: CASSRDKETQYF
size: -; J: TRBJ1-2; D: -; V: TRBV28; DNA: TGTGCCAGCAGTTTACTTCCGAGCTATGGCTACACCTTC; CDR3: CASSLLPSYGYTF
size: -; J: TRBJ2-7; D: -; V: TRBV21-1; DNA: TGTGCCAGCAGCTTACAGGGTCCAGTCTCCTACGAGCAGTACTTC; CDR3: CASSLQGPVSYEQYF
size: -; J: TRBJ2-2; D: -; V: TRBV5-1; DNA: TGCGCCAGCAGCTTGGACACGAACACCGGGGAGCTGTTTTTT; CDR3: CASSLDTNTGELFF
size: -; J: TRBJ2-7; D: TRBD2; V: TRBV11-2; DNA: TGTGCCAGCAGTCAAATAGCGGGAGGGCCCCACGAGCAGTACTTC; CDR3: CASSQIAGGPHEQYF
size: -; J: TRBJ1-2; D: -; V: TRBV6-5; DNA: TGTGCCAGCAGCATCGGGGGAGATTTCTATGGCTACACCTTC; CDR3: CASSIGGDFYGYTF